These 18 T cell receptor beta chains were sequenced from one sample in a study of T cell responses to AZD1222 COVID-19 vaccine. Some clones are missing from TCRdb's copy, which holds only in-frame ones; the method was immunoSEQ multiplex PCR. The sample yields 100,000 or so clones, more than 75% seen once. Source: peripheral blood, taken on day 0 of AZD1222 vaccination. The receptors originated from an adult in good health.

This clone was seen a single time. The J gene is TRBJ1-5, the V gene TRBV2, with a possible D match to TRBD1 (6 bases). Trimming shortened V by 4 bases and J by 2 bases, and 9 bases separated the two germline ends. Germline loops: CDR1 SNHLY, CDR2 FYNNEI. This CDR3 has 14 amino acids. CDR3 bases: TGTGCCAGCAGTGGTCCAGGGGGCAATCAGCCCCAGCATTTT. Translation: CASSGPGGNQPQHF.

V is TRBV3-1 (or the pseudogene TRBV3-2) and J is TRBJ2-5; the match to TRBD2 covers 11 bases. Germline V gene sequence: CDR1 LGHDT, CDR2 YNNKEL (reference sequence). This CDR3 has 16 residues. Losses at the gene ends were 7 bases for V and 4 bases for J; bases not matched to a gene: 11. In DNA form, the CDR3 reads TGTGCCAGCAACCTACTAGCGGGAGCATGGGGAGAGACCCAGTACTTC. Amino acid sequence: CASNLLAGAWGETQYF.

V gene TRBV5-1 combines with J gene TRBJ2-7, with 7 bases that match TRBD2. The junction had 16 bases not matched to a gene; V was cut back by 5 bases and J by 2 bases. The CDR3 consists of 17 residues. CDR1 and CDR2 from the germline V gene are SGHRS and YFSETQ. Written as DNA, the CDR3 is TGCGCCAGCAGACCGGGAGGAGCTAGCGGCGGTCCCTACGAGCAGTACTTC. Its translation: CASRPGGASGGPYEQYF.

V gene TRBV21-1 combines with J gene TRBJ2-6; the D call in the table, TRBD1, was not verified against the DNA. TRBV21-1 is a pseudogene. The length of the CDR3 is 15 residues. The CDR3 bases are TGTGCCAGCAGGGGCAGGGGTGCTGGGGCCAACGTCCTGACTTTC. Translating it yields CASRGRGAGANVLTF.

At least ten counts were recorded for this clone. The chain is built from TRBV12-3 or TRBV12-4 and TRBJ2-1; 7 bases match TRBD1. This CDR3 is built from 13 residues. The junction had 6 bases not matched to a gene; V was cut back by 5 bases and J by 8 bases. The CDR3 DNA is TGTGCCAGCAGTCGAAACAGGGGCTATGAGCAGTTCTTC. The encoded protein is CASSRNRGYEQFF.

The rearrangement joins TRBV2 to TRBJ2-5, with TRBD1 as a possible D gene (5 bases). Germline lookup yields CDR1 SNHLY and CDR2 FYNNEI. The V end was cut by 7 bases, the J end by 2 bases, with 14 bases between. The CDR3 has 14 amino acids. This CDR3 reads CASIWAGSQETQYF. The CDR3, as DNA: TGTGCCAGCATTTGGGCAGGGTCGCAAGAGACCCAGTACTTC.

In DNA, the CDR3 is TGTGCCAGCAGTGCACGACCATCTGGACTAGCGGGCTCCTACGAGCAGTACTTC. Its translation: CASSARPSGLAGSYEQYF. The V call is TRBV27, the J call TRBJ2-7, with TRBD2 matching 11 bases. The CDR3 covers 18 residues. V lost 5 bases to trimming and J lost 0 bases; unmatched junction nucleotides: 12. CDR1 and CDR2 (germline): MNHEY, SMNVEV (reference sequence).

The chain carries TRBV27 and TRBJ2-7; weak D call: TRBD1 (5 bases). Per germline, CDR1 MNHEY and CDR2 SMNVEV (reference sequence). The CDR3 has 14 residues. The V and J ends lost 8 bases and 4 bases respectively, with 18 bases between them. CDR3 protein: CASRQIGQIYEQYF. The CDR3 DNA reads TGTGCCAGCCGCCAAATTGGACAAATTTACGAGCAGTACTTC.

The chain is built from TRBV29-1 and TRBJ1-1, with 9 bases identical to TRBD1. CDR3 size: 15 residues. The germline V gene has CDR1 SQVTM and CDR2 ANQGSEA. The V gene end was trimmed by 0 bases and the J gene end by 3 bases; junction bases not matched to a gene: 5. CDR3 nucleotide sequence: TGCAGCGTTGAAGATTGGGACAGGGTGGACACTGAAGCTTTCTTT. Translated, it gives CSVEDWDRVDTEAFF.

V and J are TRBV6-2 or TRBV6-3 and TRBJ1-2; D may be TRBD1 (6 bases). The CDR3 runs 16 residues. Germline CDR1 MNHEY, CDR2 SVGEGT. Trimming stripped 0 bases from V and 4 bases from J, with 15 bases between. Written as DNA, the CDR3 is TGTGCCAGCAGTTACTCCTCAGGGGATCCCTCCTATGGCTACACCTTC. Its protein product is CASSYSSGDPSYGYTF.

The chain employs TRBV19 and TRBJ2-2; 9 bases map to TRBD2. The germline gives CDR1 LNHDA, CDR2 SQIVND (reference sequence). The ends lost 3 bases at V and 6 bases at J; junction bases unmatched: 5. The CDR3 totals 15 residues. The CDR3 region is CASSMAGGRPGELFF. CDR3 bases: TGTGCCAGTAGTATGGCGGGAGGGCGTCCCGGGGAGCTGTTTTTT. Full variable domain (outside the CDR3, taken from reference TRBV19 and TRBJ2-2): DGGITQSPKYLFRKEGQNVTLSCEQNLNHDAMYWYRQDPGQGLRLIYYSQIVNDFQKGDIAEGYSVSREKKESFPLTVTSAQKNPTAFYLCASSMAGGRPGELFFGEGSRLTVL.

Points on this clone: An end of the junction differs from the germline gene, which may be a read error. The rearrangement uses TRBV29-1 and TRBJ1-1; D uncertain. Looked up from germline, CDR1 is SQVTM and CDR2 is ANQGSEA. This CDR3 is built from 12 residues. The CDR3 sequence: CSVEGGNPEAFF. CDR3 sequence (DNA): TGCAGCGTTGAAGGAGGGAACCCTGAAGCTTTCTTT. Full variable domain (missing parts from reference TRBV29-1 and TRBJ1-1): SAVISQKPSRDICQRGTSLTIQCQVDSQVTMMFWYRQQPGQSLTLIATANQGSEATYESGFVIDKFPISRPNLTFSTLTVSNMSPEDSSIYLCSVEGGNPEAFFGQGTRLTVV.

This chain joins TRBV7-6 and TRBJ2-1; 9 bases are shared with TRBD2. The V gene end was trimmed by 1 base and the J gene end by 7 bases; junction bases not matched to a gene: 11. In germline, CDR1 is SGHVS, CDR2 FNYEAQ. The CDR3 extends over 17 amino acids. In nucleotides, the CDR3 is TGTGCCAGCAGCTTAGTCCCCGTCGCGGGAGGGTTAAATGAGCAGTTCTTC. This encodes CASSLVPVAGGLNEQFF.

This clone was seen only once. The chain employs TRBV7-2 and TRBJ1-3; 9 bases line up with TRBD1. Germline lookup yields CDR1 SGHTA and CDR2 FQGNSA. With V trimmed by 4 bases and J by 2 bases, 3 bases remained unmatched. The CDR3 is 15 amino acids. The CDR3 loop reads CASSSGTGPGNTIYF. CDR3 DNA: TGTGCCAGCAGCTCTGGGACAGGGCCTGGAAACACCATATATTTT.

In its sample, this clone was seen once. V is TRBV7-3 and J is TRBJ1-2; TRBD1 matches 8 bases. Trimming took 2 bases from V and 6 from J; bases not matched to a gene: 14. CDR1 and CDR2 (germline): SGHTA, FQGTGA. This CDR3 is 17 amino acids long. The CDR3 DNA follows: TGTGCCAGCAGCTTACGGGGACAGGAGACTACTGGGCATGGCTACACCTTC. Translating it yields CASSLRGQETTGHGYTF.

CDR3 bases: TGCAGCGTTGACCCTAGCGGCCAAGAGACCCAGTACTTC. Its protein is CSVDPSGQETQYF. The chain has TRBV29-1 and TRBJ2-5; 7 nucleotides match TRBD2. The CDR3 is 13 residues long. Germline V gene lookup returns CDR1 SQVTM and CDR2 ANQGSEA. The V segment lost 3 bases and the J segment 1 base; nucleotides outside the gene matches: 2.

The CDR3 bases are TGTGCCAGTATGGCAGGGCACGGTGAAAAACTGTTTTTT. It encodes CASMAGHGEKLFF. V is TRBV19 and J is TRBJ1-4, with TRBD1 as a possible D gene (5 bases). Germline V CDR1 and CDR2: LNHDA, SQIVND (reference sequence). The CDR3 totals 13 residues. Trimming stripped 7 bases from V and 7 bases from J, with 13 bases between.

V and J are TRBV6-5 and TRBJ2-7; 10 nucleotides match TRBD2. V lost 10 bases to trimming and J lost 0 bases; unmatched junction nucleotides: 6. The CDR3 runs to 14 residues. Germline V gives CDR1 MNHEY, CDR2 SVGAGI. CDR3 in DNA: TGTGCCACCGGAAGGACTAGCGGCTCCTACGAGCAGTACTTC. This encodes CATGRTSGSYEQYF.